This TCR beta chain derives from a study of shared clonotypes between healthy human individuals. Remarks on this clone: Its antigen is as yet unknown.

The study, taken as a whole, reports: With a few donors compared, around 4.7% of naive CD4 clonotypes were shared.

The table came from immunoSEQ multiplex PCR; TCRdb's copy has only in-frame clones and leaves some out. The table has 980,000 or so clones, approximately 80% seen once. The CDR3 spans 14 residues. V lost 5 bases and J 2 bases, leaving 12 bases between the germline ends. Germline CDR1 MNHEY, CDR2 SMNVEV (reference sequence). This sequence originates from a man younger than 35 in good health. The genes are TRBV27 and TRBJ1-1, with a tentative D call TRBD1 (6 bases). The sample comprised memory CD4+ T cells sorted from blood. Subset denoted: CD45RA-negative fraction. CDR3: CASSPNRENTEAFF. CDR3 bases: TGTGCCAGCAGTCCCAACAGGGAAAACACTGAAGCTTTCTTT.